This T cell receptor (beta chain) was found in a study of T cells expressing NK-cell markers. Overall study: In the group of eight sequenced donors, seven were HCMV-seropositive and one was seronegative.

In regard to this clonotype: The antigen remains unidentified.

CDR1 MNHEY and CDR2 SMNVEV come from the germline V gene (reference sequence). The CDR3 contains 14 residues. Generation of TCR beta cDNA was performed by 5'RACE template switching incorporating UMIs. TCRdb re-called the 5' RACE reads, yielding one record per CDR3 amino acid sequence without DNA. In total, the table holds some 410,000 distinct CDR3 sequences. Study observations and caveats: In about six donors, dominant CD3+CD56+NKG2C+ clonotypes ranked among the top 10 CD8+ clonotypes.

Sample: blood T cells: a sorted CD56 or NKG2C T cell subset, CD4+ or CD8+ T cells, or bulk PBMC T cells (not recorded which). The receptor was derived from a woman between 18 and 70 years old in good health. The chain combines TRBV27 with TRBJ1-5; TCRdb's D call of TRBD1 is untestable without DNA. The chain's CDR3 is CASSFTGNGQPQHF.